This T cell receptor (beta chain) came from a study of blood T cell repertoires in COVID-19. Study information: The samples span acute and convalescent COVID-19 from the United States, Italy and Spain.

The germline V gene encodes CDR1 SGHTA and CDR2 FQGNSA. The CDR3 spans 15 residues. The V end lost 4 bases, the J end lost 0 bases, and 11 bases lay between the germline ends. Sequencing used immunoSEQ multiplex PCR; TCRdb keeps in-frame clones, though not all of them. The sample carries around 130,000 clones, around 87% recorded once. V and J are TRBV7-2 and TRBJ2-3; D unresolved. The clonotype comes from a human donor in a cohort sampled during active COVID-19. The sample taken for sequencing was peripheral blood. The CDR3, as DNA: TGTGCCAGCAGCTCCATGAGGCTGAGCACAGATACGCAGTATTTT. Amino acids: CASSSMRLSTDTQYF.